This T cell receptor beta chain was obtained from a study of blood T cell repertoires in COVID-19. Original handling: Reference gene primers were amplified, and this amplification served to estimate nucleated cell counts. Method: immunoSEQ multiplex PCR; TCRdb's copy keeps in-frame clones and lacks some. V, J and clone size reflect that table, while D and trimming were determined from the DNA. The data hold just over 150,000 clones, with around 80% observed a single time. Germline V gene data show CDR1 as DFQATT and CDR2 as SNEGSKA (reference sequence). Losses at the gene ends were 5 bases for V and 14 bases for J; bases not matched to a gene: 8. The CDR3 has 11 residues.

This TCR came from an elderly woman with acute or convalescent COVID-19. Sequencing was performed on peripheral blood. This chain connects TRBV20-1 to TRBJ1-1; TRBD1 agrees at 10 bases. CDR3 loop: CSAASGTGEFF. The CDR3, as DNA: TGCAGTGCTGCCTCCGGGACAGGGGAATTCTTT.